Detailed here is one T cell receptor beta chain. The antigen is not known. It was version v3.0 of the immunoSEQ assay that was run at survey level. The assay was immunoSEQ multiplex PCR, and TCRdb's table has in-frame clones only and misses some. The sample lists about 27,000 clones; roughly 80% were seen once. These data originate in a study of long-term antiretroviral therapy in people with HIV. Whole-study results and caveats: Comparison with controls showed narrower CDR3 length ranges in HIV repertoires. It was not possible to obtain data on ART adherence, viral resistance or therapy changes. Once patients were on ART, diversity went higher but still fell short of transplant donor controls.

Trimming removed 5 bases from V and 12 bases from J, with 35 bases in between. Germline V gives CDR1 SGHNT, CDR2 YENEEA. The CDR3 runs to 19 residues. The input for sequencing was unsorted PBMCs, taken 3 years after starting antiretroviral therapy. The V and J genes are TRBV11-3 and TRBJ1-3; TRBD1 is a possible D gene (6 bases). This TCR came from a man aged 40-50 years with HIV. The DNA for the CDR3 is TGTGCCAGCAGCCCCATCTCAGGGGCCGTCGAGCTCTGGAAACCCCTCATATATTTT. Protein sequence: CASSPISGAVELWKPLIYF.